This T cell receptor (beta chain) was identified in a study of shared clonotypes between healthy human individuals. Germline CDR1 and CDR2: LNHNV and YYDKDF (reference sequence). The CDR3 extends over 13 amino acids. V was shortened by 0 bases and J by 3 bases, with 5 bases between the two germline ends. The repertoire was sequenced with immunoSEQ multiplex PCR; TCRdb's copy has only in-frame clones and lacks some. The data contain around 530,000 clones, roughly four fifths of them singletons. The donor population consisted of healthy HIV-negative adults with no recent acute infections or vaccinations.

The chain combines TRBV15 with TRBJ1-1; D is unresolved. The origin of this receptor is a woman aged 35 to 49 in good health. Some clones in this sample may be carry-over from other donors' samples. Sequenced input: PBMCs. The CDR3 spells CATSRDQDTEAFF. CDR3 nucleotide sequence: TGTGCCACCAGCAGAGATCAAGACACTGAAGCTTTCTTT.